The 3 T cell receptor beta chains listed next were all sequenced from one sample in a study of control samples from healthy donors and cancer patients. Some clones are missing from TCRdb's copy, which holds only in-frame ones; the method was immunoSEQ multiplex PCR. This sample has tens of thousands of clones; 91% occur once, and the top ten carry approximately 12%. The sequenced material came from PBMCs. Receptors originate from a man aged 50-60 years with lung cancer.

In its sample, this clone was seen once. CDR3 nucleotides: TGTGCCTGGATTCGGACAGGGATTGGAAATGGCTACACCTTC. This translates into CAWIRTGIGNGYTF. This chain uses TRBV30 with TRBJ1-2, with 8 nucleotides matching TRBD1. V shed 4 bases and J 6 bases; nucleotides not matched to a gene: 10. Germline CDR1 and CDR2: GTSNPN and SVGIG (reference sequence). The CDR3 is 14 residues long.

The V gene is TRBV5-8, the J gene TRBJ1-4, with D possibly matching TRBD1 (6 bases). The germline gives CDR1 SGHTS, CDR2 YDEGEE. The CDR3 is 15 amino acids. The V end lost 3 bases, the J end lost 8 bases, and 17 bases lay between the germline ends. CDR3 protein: CASSSHSGGEEKLFF. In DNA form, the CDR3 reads TGTGCCAGCAGCTCCCATTCGGGGGGCGAAGAAAAACTGTTTTTT.

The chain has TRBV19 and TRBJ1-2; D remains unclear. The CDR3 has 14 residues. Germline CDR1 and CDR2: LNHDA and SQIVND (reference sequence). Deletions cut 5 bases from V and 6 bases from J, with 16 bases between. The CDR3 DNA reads TGTGCCAGTAGTTTGGCAGGCATCGGTGATGGCTACACCTTC. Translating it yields CASSLAGIGDGYTF. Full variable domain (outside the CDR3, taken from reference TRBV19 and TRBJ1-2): DGGITQSPKYLFRKEGQNVTLSCEQNLNHDAMYWYRQDPGQGLRLIYYSQIVNDFQKGDIAEGYSVSREKKESFPLTVTSAQKNPTAFYLCASSLAGIGDGYTFGSGTRLTVV.